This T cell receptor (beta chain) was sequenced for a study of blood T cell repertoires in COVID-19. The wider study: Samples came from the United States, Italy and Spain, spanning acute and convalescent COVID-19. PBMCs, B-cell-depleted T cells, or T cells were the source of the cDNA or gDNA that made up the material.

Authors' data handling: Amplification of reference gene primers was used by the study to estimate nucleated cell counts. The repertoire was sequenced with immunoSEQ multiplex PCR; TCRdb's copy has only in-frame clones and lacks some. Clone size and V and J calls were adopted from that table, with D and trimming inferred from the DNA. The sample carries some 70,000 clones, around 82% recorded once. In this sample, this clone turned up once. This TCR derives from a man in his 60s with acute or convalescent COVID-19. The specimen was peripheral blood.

This chain's CDR3 is CASSSRLAGGANTGELFF. CDR3 DNA sequence: TGTGCCAGCAGTTCCCGACTAGCGGGGGGCGCGAACACCGGGGAGCTGTTTTTT. The chain is built from TRBV27 and TRBJ2-2; 13 bases align to TRBD2. This CDR3 spans 18 amino acids. V trimming: 4 bases; J trimming: 0 bases; junction bases outside the gene matches: 5. Germline V gene lookup returns CDR1 MNHEY and CDR2 SMNVEV (reference sequence).